The 15 T cell receptor beta chains below all came from one sample that was sequenced in a study of cytomegalovirus exposure and HLA in healthy donors. Primers for the PCR totalled 60 Vbeta and 13 Jbeta. Here immunoSEQ multiplex PCR was the method, and the copy in TCRdb shows in-frame clones only, minus some. This table has just over 150,000 clones, about 79% appearing once. The sequenced material came from PBMCs. The receptors originated from a woman in her fifties or sixties in good health and CMV-seropositive.

This clone was detected once. The V gene is TRBV6-1, the J gene TRBJ1-6; 8 positions agree with TRBD1. Germline CDR1 and CDR2: MNHNS and SASEGT. The CDR3 consists of 15 residues. The ends lost 6 bases at V and 1 base at J; junction bases unmatched: 2. The CDR3 here is CASSGQGSYNSPLHF. The DNA of the CDR3 is TGTGCCAGCAGCGGACAGGGATCCTATAATTCACCCCTCCACTTT.

This chain links TRBV6-5 with TRBJ2-7; 12 nucleotides agree with TRBD2. CDR3 length: 15 residues. The V gene end was trimmed by 6 bases and the J gene end by 4 bases; junction bases not matched to a gene: 7. The germline V gene has CDR1 MNHEY and CDR2 SVGAGI. In DNA form, the CDR3 reads TGTGCCAGCAGGCCTGGACTAGCGGGAAGGTACGAGCAGTACTTC. Protein sequence: CASRPGLAGRYEQYF.

V gene TRBV27 combines with J gene TRBJ1-2, with a weak D call TRBD1 (5 bases). V was trimmed by 7 bases and J by 6 bases, leaving 12 bases between them. The CDR3 totals 12 residues. The germline CDR1 and CDR2 sequences are MNHEY and SMNVEV (reference sequence). DNA for the CDR3: TGTGCCAGCACTACCCCGGGGGATGGCTACACCTTC. Protein sequence: CASTTPGDGYTF.

The chain joins TRBV30 to TRBJ2-7; 7 nucleotides match TRBD1. This CDR3 spans 16 amino acids. Germline CDR1 GTSNPN, CDR2 SVGIG (reference sequence). V lost 5 bases, J lost 0 bases, and 13 bases stayed unmatched. CDR3 nucleotides: TGTGCCTGGGGAAGGGCGGACAGGAGACCCTCCTACGAGCAGTACTTC. This codes for CAWGRADRRPSYEQYF.

This clone has only one observation. The rearrangement links TRBV11-2 to TRBJ1-4; TRBD1 agrees at 8 bases. The V and J ends lost 0 bases and 6 bases, in that order; junction bases with no gene match: 3. CDR3 length: 15 residues. Per germline, CDR1 SGHAT and CDR2 FQNNGV. CDR3 region: CASSLEAGGDEKLFF. CDR3 bases: TGTGCCAGCAGCTTAGAGGCAGGGGGCGATGAAAAACTGTTTTTT.

The chain joins TRBV27 to TRBJ2-3; a weak D match, TRBD1 (5 bases). Trimming stripped 8 bases from V and 1 base from J, with 13 bases between. Germline CDR1 MNHEY, CDR2 SMNVEV (reference sequence). The CDR3 covers 14 residues. The CDR3 DNA sequence: TGTGCCAGCCACTCCTGGGGCGGCACAGATACGCAGTATTTT. Amino acid sequence: CASHSWGGTDTQYF.

To note about this clone: Other DNA sequences in this sample translate to the same CDR3. The chain joins TRBV5-1 to TRBJ2-3; the match to TRBD1 covers 7 bases. Trimming took 3 bases from V and 1 from J; bases not matched to a gene: 2. The CDR3 contains 14 residues. Germline V gene sequence: CDR1 SGHRS, CDR2 YFSETQ. This chain's CDR3 is CASSSGQGTDTQYF. CDR3 nucleotides: TGCGCCAGCAGCTCCGGACAGGGCACAGATACGCAGTATTTT.

The chain combines TRBV7-8 with TRBJ2-7; D not resolved. Germline CDR1 is SGHVS and CDR2 is FQNEAQ. This CDR3 is 15 amino acids long. Trimming stripped 6 bases from V and 2 bases from J, with 17 bases between. The CDR3, as DNA: TGTGCCAGCAGTCTTCAGGTGCAGGTAGCCTACGAGCAGTACTTC. Encoded protein: CASSLQVQVAYEQYF.

In nucleotides, the CDR3 is TGCGCCAGCAGTGAGCAGCAAGGGGCTGAAGCTTTCTTT. Translated: CASSEQQGAEAFF. The chain couples TRBV10-1 to TRBJ1-1, with D perhaps TRBD1 (5 bases). V shed 2 bases and J shed 6 bases, with 10 bases lying between them. CDR1 and CDR2 from the germline V gene are WNHNN and SYGVQD (reference sequence). CDR3 length equals 13 residues.

This clone was counted a single time. V usage is TRBV5-3 and J usage is TRBJ2-4; no definite D call. TRBV5-3 is marked as an open reading frame, function uncertain. Trimming stripped 4 bases from V and 0 bases from J, with 17 bases between. The length of the CDR3 is 17 residues. The CDR3 DNA reads TGTGCCAGAAGCCCACGCGAGCAGAGACTAGCCAAAAACATTCAGTACTTC. This encodes CARSPREQRLAKNIQYF.

This clone was observed a few times. J is TRBJ2-5 and V is TRBV7-9, with TRBD1 matching 11 bases. Germline V lookup: CDR1 SEHNR, CDR2 FQNEAQ (reference sequence). This CDR3 contains 16 residues. V lost 3 bases, J lost 3 bases, and 6 bases stayed unmatched. The CDR3 loop is CASSFPGTGGKETQYF. The CDR3 bases are TGTGCCAGCAGCTTCCCCGGGACAGGGGGGAAAGAGACCCAGTACTTC.

The V and J genes are TRBV15 and TRBJ1-2; weak D call: TRBD1 (5 bases). Per germline, CDR1 LNHNV and CDR2 YYDKDF (reference sequence). V lost 0 bases to trimming and J lost 3 bases, with 20 bases between them. CDR3 length: 18 amino acids. This chain's CDR3 is CATSRDGGWGYQDYGYTF. The CDR3 region has the DNA TGTGCCACCAGCAGAGATGGGGGGTGGGGGTATCAGGACTATGGCTACACCTTC.

V gene TRBV19 combines with J gene TRBJ2-3; D perhaps matches TRBD1 (6 bases). V shed 3 bases and J shed 2 bases, with 18 bases lying between them. This CDR3 is 17 amino acids long. CDR1 and CDR2 (germline): LNHDA, SQIVND (reference sequence). The CDR3, as DNA: TGTGCCAGTAGTATCTTTAAGGACAGCAAAAACACAGATACGCAGTATTTT. Its translation: CASSIFKDSKNTDTQYF.

The gene calls are TRBV5-4 and TRBJ2-2, with 8 bases fitting TRBD2. J was trimmed by 11 bases and V by 4 bases; bases with no gene match: 10. This CDR3 spans 14 amino acids. Germline CDR1 and CDR2: SGHNT and YYREEE (reference sequence). CDR3 region: CASSPAGTRAELFF. CDR3 in DNA: TGTGCCAGCAGCCCCGCAGGGACTAGGGCCGAGCTGTTTTTT. Full variable domain (remainder filled in from reference TRBV5-4 and TRBJ2-2): ETGVTQSPTHLIKTRGQQVTLRCSSQSGHNTVSWYQQALGQGPQFIFQYYREEENGRGNFPPRFSGLQFPNYSSELNVNALELDDSALYLCASSPAGTRAELFFGEGSRLTVL.

V gene TRBV5-1 combines with J gene TRBJ2-3; the match to TRBD2 covers 7 bases. Germline CDR1 reads SGHRS; CDR2 reads YFSETQ. Losses at the gene ends were 0 bases for V and 1 base for J; bases not matched to a gene: 2. There are 15 residues in the CDR3. For the CDR3, the DNA is TGCGCCAGCAGCTTGGGACTAGCAGGCACAGATACGCAGTATTTT. Translated: CASSLGLAGTDTQYF. Looking up the rest from reference TRBV5-1 and TRBJ2-3 gives the full variable domain: KAGVTQTPRYLIKTRGQQVTLSCSPISGHRSVSWYQQTPGQGLQFLFEYFSETQRNKGNFPGRFSGRQFSNSRSEMNVSTLELGDSALYLCASSLGLAGTDTQYFGPGTRLTVL.